This T cell receptor beta chain originates from a study of blood T cells in healthy people across ages. With a J-beta primer mix and a sample-barcoded 5' primer, a second PCR ran about 6 to 11 cycles. TCRdb called the 5' RACE reads again in MiXCR, with one record for every CDR3 protein. The table records approximately 900,000 distinct CDR3 sequences, roughly 52% of them present only once. The CDR3 is made up of 14 amino acids. The V end was cut by 7 bases, the J end by 10 bases, with 23 bases between. CDR1 is MDHEN and CDR2 is SYDVKM in the germline V gene. This clonotype was sampled from a young man in good health. The chain recombines TRBV28 with TRBJ2-7; possible D gene TRBD1, 6 bases. Sequencing used blood. In DNA form, the CDR3 reads TGTGCCAGCAAGAGGGACAACAGGCCCGGAGCCCAGTACTTC. The encoded protein is CASKRDNRPGAQYF.